This passage covers 24 T cell receptor beta chains from one sample sequenced in a study of blood T cell repertoires in COVID-19. Only in-frame clones appear in the TCRdb table, and some are missing; sequencing was by immunoSEQ multiplex PCR. The table lists some 500,000 clones, approximately 91% of them singletons. Sequenced sample: peripheral blood. The source of these receptors is a woman in her forties or fifties with COVID-19, enrolled during active disease.

As DNA, the CDR3 is TGTGCCACCAGCAGATCAGGGGAGTGGAGCACTGAAGCTTTCTTT. This gives the protein CATSRSGEWSTEAFF. The V call is TRBV15, the J call TRBJ1-1; D is perhaps TRBD1 (6 bases). The CDR3 length is 15 residues. V shed 2 bases and J shed 4 bases, with 14 bases lying between them. Germline CDR1 LNHNV, CDR2 YYDKDF (reference sequence).

The CDR3 region has the DNA TGTGCCAGCAGCCTCTCCCCGGGACCAGGGGATGAGCAGTTCTTC. Protein product: CASSLSPGPGDEQFF. The gene calls are TRBV9 and TRBJ2-1; a weak D match, TRBD1 (6 bases). Germline V gene lookup returns CDR1 SGDLS and CDR2 YYNGEE. V was cut by 4 bases and J by 8 bases, with 19 bases left in between. This CDR3 is built from 15 residues. Full variable domain (remainder filled in from reference TRBV9 and TRBJ2-1): DSGVTQTPKHLITATGQRVTLRCSPRSGDLSVYWYQQSLDQGLQFLIQYYNGEERAKGNILERFSAQQFPDLHSELNLSSLELGDSALYFCASSLSPGPGDEQFFGPGTRLTVL.

The count of this clone is one. The chain couples TRBV5-6 to TRBJ2-3; TRBD2 matches 11 bases. CDR1 is SGHDT, CDR2 YYEEEE, per germline. V was pared by 1 base and J by 0 bases, with 7 bases of the junction left unmatched. The CDR3 totals 18 residues. For the CDR3, the DNA is TGTGCCAGCAGCTTGAGCCCGACTAGCGGGGTTAGCACAGATACGCAGTATTTT. It encodes CASSLSPTSGVSTDTQYF.

The chain recombines TRBV19 with TRBJ2-2; 8 nucleotides agree with TRBD1. The CDR3 loop spans 15 amino acids. V trimming: 9 bases; J trimming: 1 base; junction bases outside the gene matches: 7. CDR1 is LNHDA and CDR2 is SQIVND in the germline V gene (reference sequence). The CDR3 reads CASRPGQVNTGELFF. DNA for the CDR3: TGTGCCAGCCGACCGGGACAGGTGAACACCGGGGAGCTGTTTTTT.

This chain joins TRBV5-4 and TRBJ2-5; D perhaps matches TRBD2 (7 bases). The V end lost 6 bases, the J end lost 3 bases, and 18 bases lay between the germline ends. The CDR3 runs to 15 residues. Germline CDR1 SGHNT, CDR2 YYREEE (reference sequence). The CDR3 loop reads CASTRVGGLKETQYF. CDR3 in DNA: TGTGCCAGCACGAGAGTGGGGGGGCTGAAAGAGACCCAGTACTTC.

This chain links TRBV3-1 (or the pseudogene TRBV3-2) with TRBJ2-3; 7 bases are shared with TRBD1. V was pared by 4 bases and J by 0 bases, with 7 bases of the junction left unmatched. The length of the CDR3 is 16 residues. Germline CDR1 and CDR2: LGHDT and YNNKEL (reference sequence). CDR3: CASSLLGGSSTDTQYF. The CDR3 nucleotides read TGTGCCAGCAGCCTACTAGGGGGCTCTAGCACAGATACGCAGTATTTT.

The chain recombines TRBV6-5 with TRBJ2-7, with D tentatively TRBD1 (6 bases). Trimming removed 6 bases from V and 0 bases from J, with 15 bases in between. CDR3 size: 15 residues. Germline assignment: CDR1 MNHEY and CDR2 SVGAGI. The CDR3 DNA is TGTGCCAGCAGCTCGAGTAGGGGGACCTCCTACGAGCAGTACTTC. Protein: CASSSSRGTSYEQYF.

The chain is built from TRBV4-1 and TRBJ1-2; TRBD1 matches 10 bases. The germline V gene encodes CDR1 MGHRA and CDR2 YSYEKL. There are 15 residues in the CDR3. The V gene end was trimmed by 2 bases and the J gene end by 2 bases; junction bases not matched to a gene: 2. CDR3 in amino acids: CASSQTGQGNYGYTF. CDR3 nucleotide sequence: TGCGCCAGCAGCCAAACGGGACAGGGGAACTATGGCTACACCTTC.

The chain carries TRBV6-5 and TRBJ2-4; 7 bases map to TRBD2. Looked up from germline, CDR1 is MNHEY and CDR2 is SVGAGI. The CDR3 contains 13 residues. V lost 7 bases and J lost 7; bases outside the gene matches: 7. CDR3 sequence: CASTKGLDNIQYF. CDR3 in DNA: TGTGCCAGCACCAAAGGACTAGACAACATTCAGTACTTC.

This clone was seen only once. The rearrangement links TRBV5-5 to TRBJ1-1; possible D gene TRBD1, 6 bases. This CDR3 is built from 15 residues. Germline loops: CDR1 SGHKS, CDR2 YYEKEE (reference sequence). Trimming removed 5 bases at V and 3 bases at J, with 17 bases between. CDR3 coding DNA: TGTGCCAGCAGATCCCTAACAGGGCTGCACACTGAAGCTTTCTTT. Its translation: CASRSLTGLHTEAFF.

The V call is TRBV5-1, the J call TRBJ1-5; 9 bases line up with TRBD1. The CDR3 runs 14 residues. Trimming removed 8 bases from V and 5 bases from J; junction bases left unmatched: 8. Germline V gives CDR1 SGHRS, CDR2 YFSETQ. CDR3 sequence: CASSQGAGDQPQHF. CDR3 DNA: TGCGCCAGTTCACAGGGGGCTGGGGATCAGCCCCAGCATTTT. The full variable domain, rest sourced from reference TRBV5-1 and TRBJ1-5, is KAGVTQTPRYLIKTRGQQVTLSCSPISGHRSVSWYQQTPGQGLQFLFEYFSETQRNKGNFPGRFSGRQFSNSRSEMNVSTLELGDSALYLCASSQGAGDQPQHFGDGTRLSIL.

This chain uses TRBV6-5 with TRBJ1-6; D is unclear. V lost 1 base, J lost 13 bases, and 8 bases lay in between. The CDR3 extends over 12 amino acids. From germline, CDR1 is MNHEY and CDR2 SVGAGI. The chain's CDR3 is CASSYYRAPLHF. DNA for the CDR3: TGTGCCAGCAGTTACTATAGAGCGCCCCTCCACTTT.

The rearrangement joins TRBV7-9 to TRBJ1-5; 7 positions match TRBD1. V was pared by 7 bases and J by 6 bases, with 9 bases of the junction left unmatched. Per the germline V gene, CDR1 is SEHNR and CDR2 is FQNEAQ (reference sequence). The CDR3 loop spans 14 amino acids. The chain's CDR3 is CASTRGGEGQPQHF. CDR3 sequence (DNA): TGTGCCAGCACCAGGGGGGGAGAGGGTCAGCCCCAGCATTTT. The entire variable domain, with the rest obtained from reference TRBV7-9 and TRBJ1-5, is as follows: DTGVSQNPRHKITKRGQNVTFRCDPISEHNRLYWYRQTLGQGPEFLTYFQNEAQLEKSRLLSDRFSAERPKGSFSTLEIQRTEQGDSAMYLCASTRGGEGQPQHFGDGTRLSIL.

The V gene is TRBV6-5, the J gene TRBJ1-1; D might be TRBD1 (6 bases). The length of the CDR3 is 13 residues. Germline assignment: CDR1 MNHEY and CDR2 SVGAGI. Trimming took off 7 bases at V and 12 bases at J, with 21 bases between the two ends. CDR3 sequence reads: CASTPPWGGASFF. Written as DNA, the CDR3 is TGTGCCAGCACCCCTCCTTGGGGGGGCGCTTCTTTCTTT.

The chain uses TRBV29-1 and TRBJ1-2; D remains ambiguous. The germline V and J ends were trimmed by 2 bases and 8 bases, with 18 bases remaining between them. The CDR3 covers 14 residues. Per germline, CDR1 SQVTM and CDR2 ANQGSEA. The CDR3, as DNA: TGCAGCGTTGAAAGGCGGCTGAGGGAGGGCGGCTACACCTTC. Protein: CSVERRLREGGYTF.

The V call is TRBV3-1 (or the pseudogene TRBV3-2), the J call TRBJ1-1, with 10 bases fitting TRBD1. Germline values: CDR1 LGHDT, CDR2 YNNKEL (reference sequence). The CDR3 covers 15 residues. V was clipped by 4 bases and J by 4 bases; unmatched bases: 6. This chain's CDR3 is CASSRPGQGSTEAFF. CDR3 coding DNA: TGTGCCAGCAGCCGCCCGGGACAGGGGAGCACTGAAGCTTTCTTT.

The V call is TRBV4-1, the J call TRBJ1-5; the D is unclear. The V gene lost 3 bases and the J gene lost 1 base, with 19 bases spanning the gap. Looked up from germline, CDR1 is MGHRA and CDR2 is YSYEKL. This CDR3 has 18 amino acids. Here the CDR3 reads CASSHLTGSLGSNQPQHF. CDR3 nucleotide sequence: TGCGCCAGCAGCCACTTAACCGGGAGCCTAGGCAGCAATCAGCCCCAGCATTTT.

The V gene is TRBV4-1, the J gene TRBJ2-5; 8 bases line up with TRBD1. The CDR3 totals 17 residues. Per germline, CDR1 MGHRA and CDR2 YSYEKL. The junction had 14 bases not matched to a gene; V was cut back by 4 bases and J by 4 bases. The CDR3 spells CASSRFQAGGIGETQYF. CDR3 nucleotides: TGCGCCAGCAGCCGCTTCCAAGCAGGGGGCATAGGAGAGACCCAGTACTTC.

V and J are TRBV6-6 and TRBJ2-7; TRBD1 matches at 8 bases. V dropped 6 bases and J dropped 5; count of bases not matched to a gene: 12. The germline V gene encodes CDR1 MNHNY and CDR2 SVGAGI (reference sequence). CDR3 length: 15 amino acids. The CDR3 loop reads CASRARGQGGHEQYF. CDR3 in DNA: TGTGCCAGCAGGGCCAGGGGGCAAGGAGGGCACGAGCAGTACTTC.

The rearrangement joins TRBV6-1 to TRBJ1-2; 7 bases match TRBD1. The trim removed 2 bases at V and 8 bases at J, leaving 11 bases unmatched. This CDR3 is 15 amino acids long. Germline V gives CDR1 MNHNS, CDR2 SASEGT. CDR3 DNA sequence: TGTGCCAGCAGTGAATCAGGGGGAACGGCGGTGGGCTACACCTTC. Residues: CASSESGGTAVGYTF.

The rearrangement uses TRBV3-1 (or the pseudogene TRBV3-2) and TRBJ2-3, with 9 bases aligning to TRBD1. Unmatched junction bases numbered 17, after V lost 1 base and J lost 6 bases. The germline V gene encodes CDR1 LGHDT and CDR2 YNNKEL (reference sequence). The CDR3 covers 19 residues. CDR3 residues: CASSQVRLVGQGVPDTQYF. The CDR3 DNA reads TGTGCCAGCAGCCAAGTACGATTGGTGGGACAGGGAGTTCCCGATACGCAGTATTTT.

The chain is built from TRBV7-9 and TRBJ2-7; 11 bases match TRBD2. Germline CDR1 and CDR2: SEHNR and FQNEAQ (reference sequence). This CDR3 is built from 15 residues. The V gene end was trimmed by 6 bases and the J gene end by 2 bases; junction bases not matched to a gene: 6. CDR3 in DNA: TGTGCCAGCAGTCATAGCGGGGGGGCTCCCTACGAGCAGTACTTC. Its translation: CASSHSGGAPYEQYF. The full variable domain, rest sourced from reference TRBV7-9 and TRBJ2-7, is DTGVSQNPRHKITKRGQNVTFRCDPISEHNRLYWYRQTLGQGPEFLTYFQNEAQLEKSRLLSDRFSAERPKGSFSTLEIQRTEQGDSAMYLCASSHSGGAPYEQYFGPGTRLTVT.

This clone has only one observation. This rearrangement joins TRBV7-8 to TRBJ2-1; 9 positions agree with TRBD1. CDR1 and CDR2 (germline): SGHVS, FQNEAQ. The V gene end was trimmed by 1 base and the J gene end by 7 bases; junction bases not matched to a gene: 8. This CDR3 has 16 amino acids. Here the CDR3 DNA reads TGTGCCAGCAGCTTAGGAATCGGGACAGGGTCAAATGAGCAGTTCTTC. Translated: CASSLGIGTGSNEQFF.

This chain uses TRBV30 with TRBJ1-2; D perhaps matches TRBD1 (6 bases). The V gene's germline CDR1 is GTSNPN and CDR2 SVGIG (reference sequence). There are 14 residues in the CDR3. V was pared by 1 base and J by 7 bases, with 16 bases between. The CDR3 reads CAWSGAPLGGGYTF. The CDR3 DNA reads TGTGCCTGGAGTGGGGCTCCTCTAGGGGGTGGCTACACCTTC.